These 20 T cell receptor beta chains came from one sample sequenced in a study of blood T cell repertoires in COVID-19. Using immunoSEQ multiplex PCR, the repertoire was profiled, and TCRdb retains in-frame clones only, with some absent. The sample lists 400,000 to 550,000 clones, more than 85% seen once, with roughly 4% in the top ten. Sequencing used peripheral blood. The origin of the receptors is a woman in her 30s with acute or convalescent COVID-19.

This sequence joins TRBV3-1 (or the pseudogene TRBV3-2) and TRBJ1-1, with D possibly matching TRBD1 (5 bases). Germline CDR1 LGHDT, CDR2 YNNKEL (reference sequence). The CDR3 runs 15 residues. V was cut by 5 bases and J by 3 bases, with 16 bases left in between. CDR3 in amino acids: CASSWRSRGDTEAFF. CDR3 DNA sequence: TGTGCCAGCAGCTGGCGGAGTAGGGGTGACACTGAAGCTTTCTTT.

V and J are TRBV21-1 and TRBJ2-5; the table calls TRBD1, which could not be checked here. TRBV21-1 represents a pseudogene. This CDR3 region has 18 residues. CDR3 bases: TGTGCCAGCAGCCCTGAGGGTCCCGCGGGGACAGGTAAAGAGACCCAGTACTTC. The encoded protein is CASSPEGPAGTGKETQYF.

In this sample, this clone turned up once. The chain has TRBV29-1 and TRBJ1-1; D is perhaps TRBD1 (5 bases). The CDR3 contains 13 residues. Trimming left V 4 bases short and J 9 bases short, with 18 bases between. Germline V gene data show CDR1 as SQVTM and CDR2 as ANQGSEA. CDR3 loop: CSVAPGGSSQAFF. The CDR3 DNA follows: TGCAGCGTTGCACCGGGGGGGTCCTCACAAGCTTTCTTT.

This clone occurred once. The chain has TRBV5-5 and TRBJ2-2; 8 bases are shared with TRBD2. Per germline, CDR1 SGHKS and CDR2 YYEKEE (reference sequence). V was pared by 4 bases and J by 4 bases, with 9 bases of the junction left unmatched. CDR3 length: 16 residues. CDR3 loop: CASSPGGGLVTGELFF. The CDR3 DNA reads as TGTGCCAGCAGCCCCGGCGGGGGGCTTGTCACCGGGGAGCTGTTTTTT.

The V and J genes are TRBV16 and TRBJ1-5; 9 positions match TRBD1. The CDR3 sequence is 16 residues long. Germline V gene lookup returns CDR1 KGHSY and CDR2 FQNENV. V lost 3 bases, J lost 7 bases, and 10 bases stayed unmatched. CDR3 coding DNA: TGTGCCAGCAGCCAGGCGACAGGGGGATTGGGACAGCCCCAGCATTTT. Protein sequence: CASSQATGGLGQPQHF.

This rearrangement joins TRBV27 to TRBJ1-1; 11 bases are shared with TRBD1. CDR3 length: 15 amino acids. Unmatched junction bases numbered 7, after V lost 6 bases and J lost 4 bases. Germline V gene lookup returns CDR1 MNHEY and CDR2 SMNVEV (reference sequence). The CDR3 protein is CASRYQGTGGTEAFF. The CDR3 DNA reads TGTGCCAGCAGGTATCAGGGGACAGGGGGCACTGAAGCTTTCTTT.

V and J are TRBV9 and TRBJ1-2, with a possible D match to TRBD1 (6 bases). V was pared by 2 bases and J by 4 bases, with 15 bases between. The germline V gene has CDR1 SGDLS and CDR2 YYNGEE. The CDR3 runs to 15 residues. DNA for the CDR3: TGTGCCAGCAGCGTCGAAACAGGGTCAGGCTATGGCTACACCTTC. Protein sequence: CASSVETGSGYGYTF.

The chain uses TRBV28 and TRBJ1-4, with 7 bases aligning to TRBD1. With V trimmed by 6 bases and J by 8 bases, 15 bases remained unmatched. The germline gives CDR1 MDHEN, CDR2 SYDVKM. The CDR3 sequence is 16 residues long. For the CDR3, the DNA is TGTGCCAGCAGAAGACCTCACGAGGGGGCGCGGGAAAAACTGTTTTTT. Its translation is CASRRPHEGAREKLFF. The full variable domain, completed using reference TRBV28 and TRBJ1-4, is DVKVTQSSRYLVKRTGEKVFLECVQDMDHENMFWYRQDPGLGLRLIYFSYDVKMKEKGDIPEGYSVSREKKERFSLILESASTNQTSMYLCASRRPHEGAREKLFFGSGTQLSVL.

A single count supports this clone. The V gene is TRBV6-1, the J gene TRBJ2-2, with TRBD1 as a possible D gene (5 bases). Between the trimmed V and J ends, which lost 3 bases and 3 bases, there was a span of 11 bases. The CDR3 is made up of 15 amino acids. Germline CDR1 is MNHNS and CDR2 is SASEGT. CDR3 protein: CASSDRNRYTGELFF. Here the CDR3 DNA reads TGTGCCAGCAGTGACCGAAACAGGTACACCGGGGAGCTGTTTTTT.

CDR3 in amino acids: CASSLGGGVSYNEQFF. The CDR3 bases are TGTGCCAGCAGCTTAGGTGGGGGGGTCTCCTACAATGAGCAGTTCTTC. V usage is TRBV5-4 and J usage is TRBJ2-1, with 7 positions matching TRBD2. CDR1 and CDR2 (germline): SGHNT, YYREEE (reference sequence). The CDR3 runs 16 residues. The trim removed 2 bases at V and 0 bases at J, leaving 5 bases unmatched. Variable domain in full (rest from reference TRBV5-4 and TRBJ2-1): ETGVTQSPTHLIKTRGQQVTLRCSSQSGHNTVSWYQQALGQGPQFIFQYYREEENGRGNFPPRFSGLQFPNYSSELNVNALELDDSALYLCASSLGGGVSYNEQFFGPGTRLTVL.

This chain connects TRBV7-9 to TRBJ1-2; D perhaps matches TRBD1 (6 bases). Trimming pared 5 bases from V and 6 bases from J, leaving 19 bases between. This CDR3 has 15 residues. CDR1 is SEHNR, CDR2 FQNEAQ, per germline (reference sequence). The chain's CDR3 is CASSPTTGTYDGYTF. The CDR3 DNA reads TGTGCCAGCAGCCCAACGACAGGCACGTACGATGGCTACACCTTC.

This clone was observed once. V gene TRBV28 combines with J gene TRBJ1-2; 8 nucleotides match TRBD1. Germline assignment: CDR1 MDHEN and CDR2 SYDVKM. The CDR3 length is 15 residues. Unmatched junction bases numbered 14, after V lost 6 bases and J lost 8 bases. The CDR3, as DNA: TGTGCCAGCAGCCCCGGGGGACAGGAGGCGGGGGGCTACACCTTC. This gives the protein CASSPGGQEAGGYTF.

The chain recombines TRBV6-4 with TRBJ2-1, with 7 bases lining up with TRBD2. This CDR3 comprises 15 residues. The ends lost 6 bases at V and 0 bases at J; junction bases unmatched: 5. Germline V gene lookup returns CDR1 MRHNA and CDR2 SNTAGT. The chain's CDR3 is CASRGGVPSYNEQFF. In nucleotides, the CDR3 is TGTGCCAGCAGGGGAGGGGTCCCCTCCTACAATGAGCAGTTCTTC.

The V call is TRBV19, the J call TRBJ2-2; tentatively, D is TRBD2 (7 bases). V gave up 7 bases and J gave up 4 bases, with 13 bases separating them. This CDR3 contains 14 residues. Germline V gene lookup returns CDR1 LNHDA and CDR2 SQIVND (reference sequence). The CDR3 region is CASNGGGGTGELFF. The CDR3 DNA sequence: TGTGCCAGTAATGGGGGGGGCGGCACCGGGGAGCTGTTTTTT.

The V and J genes are TRBV21-1 and TRBJ2-4; the table's D call, TRBD1, has no DNA check behind it. TRBV21-1 is an annotated pseudogene. The CDR3 sequence is 16 residues long. The CDR3 sequence: CASIAGQGEAKNIQYF. The CDR3 DNA follows: TGTGCCAGCATCGCGGGACAGGGGGAGGCCAAAAACATTCAGTACTTC.

The chain has TRBV18 and TRBJ2-1; perhaps TRBD2 as D (6 bases). Trimming left V 2 bases short and J 13 bases short, with 15 bases between. In germline, CDR1 is KGHSH, CDR2 LQKENI. CDR3 length equals 13 residues. CDR3 sequence: CASSPNKGGSQFF. In DNA form, the CDR3 reads TGTGCCAGCTCACCAAATAAAGGAGGGAGCCAGTTCTTC.

The rearrangement links TRBV4-1 to TRBJ1-5; D unclear. The CDR3 runs 17 residues. The V end was cut by 1 base, the J end by 7 bases, with 20 bases between. Looked up from germline, CDR1 is MGHRA and CDR2 is YSYEKL. The CDR3 loop is CASSQGPEETPGQPQHF. The CDR3 DNA sequence: TGCGCCAGCAGCCAAGGCCCGGAAGAGACTCCGGGGCAGCCCCAGCATTTT.

This CDR3 is CASSILGDRTYEQYF. DNA for the CDR3: TGTGCCAGTAGTATCTTGGGGGACAGGACCTACGAGCAGTACTTC. The V call is TRBV19, the J call TRBJ2-7; 8 nucleotides agree with TRBD1. The length of the CDR3 is 15 residues. V gave up 3 bases and J gave up 2 bases; unmatched junction bases: 6. The germline CDR1 and CDR2 sequences are LNHDA and SQIVND (reference sequence).

The chain couples TRBV28 to TRBJ1-2; TRBD1 agrees at 7 bases. Germline assignment: CDR1 MDHEN and CDR2 SYDVKM. This CDR3 has 15 amino acids. With 4 bases clipped from V and 1 base from J, the junction kept 6 bases outside the gene matches. The DNA of the CDR3 is TGTGCCAGCAGTTCGGGGGACAGCCGTAACTATGGCTACACCTTC. This translates into CASSSGDSRNYGYTF.

The chain couples TRBV2 to TRBJ2-1, with 11 bases fitting TRBD1. The CDR3 covers 15 residues. The ends lost 6 bases at V and 4 bases at J; junction bases unmatched: 5. In germline, CDR1 is SNHLY, CDR2 FYNNEI. CDR3 in DNA: TGTGCCAGCAGAGTCGGGACAGGGGGGTACAATGAGCAGTTCTTC. Protein: CASRVGTGGYNEQFF.